A single sample gave rise to the 32 T cell receptor beta chains below, sequenced in a study of blood T cell repertoires in COVID-19. Here immunoSEQ multiplex PCR was the method, and the copy in TCRdb shows in-frame clones only, minus some. There are around 140,000 clones in the sample; roughly 87% occur only once, and over 0.8% lies in the top ten. Input material: peripheral blood. The receptor set was obtained from a woman aged 45-60 years with acute or convalescent COVID-19.

In DNA form, the CDR3 reads TGTGCCACCGAGACTAGCGGGGGGGGCAATGAGCAGTTCTTC. Amino acids: CATETSGGGNEQFF. The gene calls are TRBV24-1 and TRBJ2-1; 14 bases fit TRBD2. In germline, CDR1 is KGHDR, CDR2 SFDVKD. The CDR3 has 14 residues. The V and J ends lost 9 bases and 6 bases, in that order; junction bases with no gene match: 3.

In its sample, this clone was seen a few times. The J gene is TRBJ2-6, the V gene TRBV19; 8 nucleotides line up with TRBD1. V was clipped by 4 bases and J by 2 bases; unmatched bases: 4. The germline CDR1 and CDR2 sequences are LNHDA and SQIVND (reference sequence). This CDR3 comprises 16 residues. The CDR3, as DNA: TGTGCCAGTAGTACGGACAGGGCGGCTGGGGCCAACGTCCTGACTTTC. Residues: CASSTDRAAGANVLTF.

The CDR3 sequence: CASSLGQGLGTGELFF. DNA for the CDR3: TGCGCCAGCAGCCTGGGCCAGGGTTTAGGGACCGGGGAGCTGTTTTTT. The V and J genes are TRBV4-1 and TRBJ2-2; D might be TRBD1 (5 bases). Per the germline V gene, CDR1 is MGHRA and CDR2 is YSYEKL. The CDR3 is 16 residues long. The ends were cut back, 4 bases at V and 5 bases at J, with 17 bases in the middle.

The chain joins TRBV7-6 to TRBJ2-7, with 10 bases identical to TRBD2. Germline CDR1 and CDR2: SGHVS and FNYEAQ. The CDR3 has 17 amino acids. V shed 1 base, J shed 4 bases, and the junction held 10 bases outside the gene matches. CDR3 sequence: CASSLGASGSVGYEQYF. Here the CDR3 DNA reads TGTGCCAGCAGCTTAGGCGCTAGCGGGAGTGTGGGTTACGAGCAGTACTTC.

The chain joins TRBV9 to TRBJ2-7; D might be TRBD1 (7 bases). Trimming took 4 bases from V and 3 from J, leaving 20 bases between them. There are 16 residues in the CDR3. The germline gives CDR1 SGDLS, CDR2 YYNGEE. CDR3 sequence (DNA): TGTGCCAGCAGCCCCCGCCCGGGGCAGGGGGGCTACGAGCAGTACTTC. Protein product: CASSPRPGQGGYEQYF.

This chain joins TRBV14 and TRBJ1-6; 8 bases are shared with TRBD1. CDR3 size: 16 residues. The V segment lost 0 bases and the J segment 10 bases; nucleotides outside the gene matches: 8. The V gene's germline CDR1 is SGHDN and CDR2 FVKESK. In DNA form, the CDR3 reads TGTGCCAGCAGCCAAGATAGGGACAGGTGGCACTCACCCCTCCACTTT. It yields the protein CASSQDRDRWHSPLHF.

This clone appeared once. This chain links TRBV6-5 with TRBJ2-1; weak D call: TRBD1 (6 bases). The CDR3 covers 13 residues. The ends were cut back, 6 bases at V and 6 bases at J, with 12 bases in the middle. Germline values: CDR1 MNHEY, CDR2 SVGAGI. DNA for the CDR3: TGTGCCAGCAGGGCAGGGGAGAGCAATGAGCAGTTCTTC. Its protein is CASRAGESNEQFF.

The count of this clone is one. This chain uses TRBV18 with TRBJ2-2; the match to TRBD1 covers 7 bases. CDR3 length: 16 residues. The trim removed 4 bases at V and 1 base at J, leaving 6 bases unmatched. Germline lookup yields CDR1 KGHSH and CDR2 LQKENI. CDR3 sequence: CASSQGTAKNTGELFF. The CDR3 nucleotides read TGTGCCAGCTCACAGGGGACAGCGAAGAACACCGGGGAGCTGTTTTTT.

This sequence joins TRBV13 and TRBJ2-5; 8 bases agree with TRBD2. The CDR3 length is 15 residues. CDR1 is PRHDT, CDR2 FYEKMQ, per germline (reference sequence). The V and J ends lost 2 bases and 5 bases, in that order; junction bases with no gene match: 7. CDR3: CASSLTAGGWETQYF. The CDR3, as DNA: TGTGCCAGCAGCTTAACGGCGGGGGGATGGGAGACCCAGTACTTC.

The rearrangement links TRBV12-3 or TRBV12-4 to TRBJ1-2; possible D gene TRBD1, 6 bases. Trimming cost V 11 bases and J 3 bases, with 13 bases left between them. The CDR3 length is 12 residues. CDR3 in amino acids: CAGGRGDYGYTF. CDR3 in DNA: TGTGCCGGAGGCAGGGGCGACTATGGCTACACCTTC.

This chain uses TRBV3-1 (or the pseudogene TRBV3-2) with TRBJ2-1, with 10 bases that match TRBD2. The CDR3 is made up of 16 amino acids. In germline, CDR1 is LGHDT, CDR2 YNNKEL (reference sequence). J gave up 3 bases and V 4 bases, and 6 bases lay outside the gene matches. CDR3 coding DNA: TGTGCCAGCAGCCGAGTAGCGGGAGGCCGCTACAATGAGCAGTTCTTC. Amino acids: CASSRVAGGRYNEQFF.

CDR3 DNA sequence: TGTGCCAGCAGCGTAGGGACAGGGGACACTGAAGCTTTCTTT. It encodes CASSVGTGDTEAFF. J is TRBJ1-1 and V is TRBV9, with 9 bases matching TRBD1. CDR1 and CDR2 (germline): SGDLS, YYNGEE. V was clipped by 0 bases and J by 3 bases; unmatched bases: 0. The CDR3 is 14 amino acids.

The chain has TRBV10-1 and TRBJ2-3, with 11 bases that match TRBD2. V lost 4 bases to trimming and J lost 4 bases; unmatched junction nucleotides: 4. The germline CDR1 and CDR2 sequences are WNHNN and SYGVQD (reference sequence). The CDR3 length is 15 residues. The chain's CDR3 is CASSVSSGGPDTQYF. The CDR3 coding sequence is TGCGCCAGCAGTGTCTCTAGCGGGGGGCCAGATACGCAGTATTTT.

The J gene is TRBJ1-1, the V gene TRBV9; D uncertain. Deletions cut 3 bases from V and 0 bases from J, with 12 bases between. From germline, CDR1 is SGDLS and CDR2 YYNGEE. This CDR3 is 15 amino acids long. DNA for the CDR3: TGTGCCAGCAGCGCCCGGACGGGGTTGAACACTGAAGCTTTCTTT. Translation gives CASSARTGLNTEAFF.

The gene calls are TRBV19 and TRBJ1-4; possibly TRBD1 for D (5 bases). The length of the CDR3 is 14 residues. V was shortened by 6 bases and J by 0 bases, with 8 bases between the two germline ends. Germline V lookup: CDR1 LNHDA, CDR2 SQIVND (reference sequence). This CDR3 reads CASSSTATNEKLFF. The CDR3 nucleotides are TGTGCCAGTAGCTCGACAGCAACTAATGAAAAACTGTTTTTT.

This clone turned up a few times. The V and J genes are TRBV6-5 and TRBJ1-3; 9 bases map to TRBD1. The germline V gene has CDR1 MNHEY and CDR2 SVGAGI. This CDR3 has 15 amino acids. The trim removed 9 bases at V and 4 bases at J, leaving 10 bases unmatched. DNA for the CDR3: TGTGCCAGTAGGGACAGGGCGGCAAGGGGAAACACCATATATTTT. Its protein product is CASRDRAARGNTIYF.

This clone was recorded a few times. The chain joins TRBV6-1 to TRBJ2-2; 10 bases fit TRBD2. Germline lookup yields CDR1 MNHNS and CDR2 SASEGT. V trimming: 6 bases; J trimming: 7 bases; junction bases outside the gene matches: 11. The CDR3 extends over 16 amino acids. The CDR3 sequence: CASSEKLAGVLGELFF. As DNA, the CDR3 is TGTGCCAGCAGCGAAAAGCTAGCGGGGGTTCTCGGGGAGCTGTTTTTT.

V gene TRBV19 combines with J gene TRBJ2-7; 7 positions match TRBD1. V dropped 0 bases and J dropped 1; count of bases not matched to a gene: 6. This CDR3 contains 16 residues. Germline-derived CDR1 and CDR2 are LNHDA and SQIVND (reference sequence). Written as DNA, the CDR3 is TGTGCCAGTAGTATAGATTCGCCAGGGGGTTCCTACGAGCAGTACTTC. This translates into CASSIDSPGGSYEQYF.

A single count supports this clone. This sequence joins TRBV24-1 and TRBJ2-3; D is perhaps TRBD1 (5 bases). V dropped 8 bases and J dropped 0 bases, with 11 bases sitting between them. Germline V lookup: CDR1 KGHDR, CDR2 SFDVKD. This CDR3 spans 14 amino acids. The CDR3 coding sequence is TGTGCCACCAACGGACAAGCTAGCACAGATACGCAGTATTTT. As protein: CATNGQASTDTQYF.

The genes are TRBV24-1 and TRBJ1-1, with 7 bases identical to TRBD1. There are 13 residues in the CDR3. Germline CDR1 is KGHDR and CDR2 is SFDVKD. V dropped 2 bases and J dropped 8; count of bases not matched to a gene: 4. The CDR3 region has the DNA TGTGCCACCAGTGATTCAGGGGGATGGGAAGCTTTCTTT. It translates to CATSDSGGWEAFF.

This chain connects TRBV6-4 to TRBJ2-1, with 10 bases fitting TRBD1. This CDR3 comprises 15 residues. Germline CDR1 MRHNA, CDR2 SNTAGT. The V segment lost 5 bases and the J segment 7 bases; nucleotides outside the gene matches: 8. The CDR3 loop is CASSSRQGALNEQFF. In DNA, the CDR3 is TGTGCCAGCAGTTCCAGACAGGGGGCATTGAATGAGCAGTTCTTC.

This chain connects TRBV5-6 to TRBJ1-2; 8 bases fit TRBD1. This CDR3 region has 17 residues. The trim removed 2 bases at V and 3 bases at J, leaving 12 bases unmatched. Germline V gene sequence: CDR1 SGHDT, CDR2 YYEEEE. CDR3 region: CASSLSGQGDLYYGYTF. CDR3 DNA: TGTGCCAGCAGCTTATCTGGACAGGGTGATTTATACTATGGCTACACCTTC.

This clone was seen repeatedly, ten times or more. This chain uses TRBV6-5 with TRBJ1-5; 8 bases are a match to TRBD1. V gave up 6 bases and J gave up 7 bases; unmatched junction bases: 8. Germline assignment: CDR1 MNHEY and CDR2 SVGAGI. The CDR3 is 14 residues long. CDR3 residues: CASRPSGGEQPQHF. Here the CDR3 DNA reads TGTGCCAGCAGGCCTTCAGGGGGCGAGCAGCCCCAGCATTTT.

V gene TRBV5-4 combines with J gene TRBJ1-2; TRBD1 matches 7 bases. Trimming removed 7 bases from V and 6 bases from J; junction bases left unmatched: 9. From germline, CDR1 is SGHNT and CDR2 YYREEE (reference sequence). CDR3 length equals 13 residues. CDR3 DNA: TGTGCCAGCTGCAGTCAGGGGGAACATGGCTACACCTTC. As protein: CASCSQGEHGYTF.

This chain links TRBV2 with TRBJ1-6; D perhaps matches TRBD1 (6 bases). This CDR3 comprises 13 residues. CDR1 and CDR2 from the germline V gene are SNHLY and FYNNEI. V was clipped by 8 bases and J by 5 bases, with 10 bases between them. CDR3 loop: CASGGADNSPLHF. CDR3 DNA sequence: TGTGCCAGCGGGGGGGCGGATAATTCACCCCTCCACTTT.

The chain employs TRBV24-1 and TRBJ1-2; 7 positions match TRBD1. Germline V lookup: CDR1 KGHDR, CDR2 SFDVKD. The CDR3 contains 14 residues. The trim removed 3 bases at V and 8 bases at J, leaving 8 bases unmatched. The CDR3 is CATSDSFRGHGYTF. The CDR3 DNA is TGTGCCACCAGTGATAGTTTTAGGGGGCACGGCTACACCTTC.

The gene calls are TRBV7-2 and TRBJ1-5, with 9 bases fitting TRBD1. V was pared by 2 bases and J by 1 base, with 9 bases of the junction left unmatched. CDR1 is SGHTA, CDR2 FQGNSA, per germline. The CDR3 length is 18 residues. CDR3 nucleotides: TGTGCCAGCAGCTTACCCCGGGACAGGGAGGCGAGCAATCAGCCCCAGCATTTT. Its protein product is CASSLPRDREASNQPQHF.

The rearrangement uses TRBV7-9 and TRBJ2-2; tentatively, D is TRBD1 (6 bases). Germline V gene sequence: CDR1 SEHNR, CDR2 FQNEAQ (reference sequence). The CDR3 runs to 15 residues. Trimming took off 6 bases at V and 0 bases at J, with 11 bases between the two ends. CDR3 sequence (DNA): TGTGCCAGCAGTCGCGACAGGACGAACACCGGGGAGCTGTTTTTT. Translating it yields CASSRDRTNTGELFF.

This clone has just a few counts. V gene TRBV29-1 combines with J gene TRBJ1-1; 9 bases line up with TRBD1. V lost 7 bases to trimming and J lost 1 base; unmatched junction nucleotides: 4. The CDR3 runs to 13 residues. CDR1 and CDR2 (germline): SQVTM, ANQGSEA. In nucleotides, the CDR3 is TGCAGCGCTACGACAGGGGGGAACACTGAAGCTTTCTTT. Residues: CSATTGGNTEAFF.

This chain uses TRBV6-5 with TRBJ2-1; the match to TRBD1 covers 9 bases. V lost 8 bases, J lost 2 bases, and 4 bases stayed unmatched. The CDR3 has 14 amino acids. Germline lookup yields CDR1 MNHEY and CDR2 SVGAGI. CDR3 sequence (DNA): TGTGCCAGCGGACAGGGGTCCCCCTACAATGAGCAGTTCTTC. This encodes CASGQGSPYNEQFF.

The gene calls are TRBV19 and TRBJ1-1; a weak D match, TRBD1 (6 bases). The length of the CDR3 is 11 residues. Germline V gene lookup returns CDR1 LNHDA and CDR2 SQIVND (reference sequence). The ends were cut back, 8 bases at V and 8 bases at J, with 12 bases in the middle. The CDR3 DNA follows: TGTGCCAGTCAGGGGTACAACGAAGCTTTCTTT. Its protein is CASQGYNEAFF.

The V gene is TRBV13, the J gene TRBJ2-3; tentatively, D is TRBD2 (6 bases). Looked up from germline, CDR1 is PRHDT and CDR2 is FYEKMQ (reference sequence). Trimming took off 4 bases at V and 0 bases at J, with 8 bases between the two ends. The CDR3 is made up of 14 amino acids. The CDR3 here is CASSYSGSTDTQYF. The DNA for the CDR3 is TGTGCCAGCAGCTATAGCGGAAGCACAGATACGCAGTATTTT.